The T cell receptor beta chain under discussion was sequenced for a study of blood T cell repertoires in COVID-19. Produced via immunoSEQ multiplex PCR; TCRdb's table is partial and in-frame only. The sample lists 200,000 to 300,000 clones, approximately 88% occurring once. The CDR3 spans 14 residues. The V and J ends lost 5 bases and 6 bases respectively, with 14 bases between them. Per the germline V gene, CDR1 is MNHEY and CDR2 is SMNVEV (reference sequence). The clonotype was recovered from a human donor in a cohort sampled during active COVID-19. The sample comprised peripheral blood. The V and J genes are TRBV27 and TRBJ1-5; D may be TRBD1 (6 bases). The CDR3 protein is CASSQGRLSQPQHF. CDR3 bases: TGTGCCAGCAGTCAGGGGAGACTTTCTCAGCCCCAGCATTTT.